The 18 T cell receptor beta chains below were found in one sample sequenced in a study of cytomegalovirus exposure and HLA in healthy donors. In the PCR, 60 Vbeta and 13 Jbeta primers were used. Libraries were prepared by immunoSEQ multiplex PCR; TCRdb keeps only in-frame clonotypes and omits some of them. Of 160,000 or so clones detected, around 81% appear once; the ten largest clones hold roughly 0.99%. The sequencing sample was made of PBMCs. The receptors here all came from a woman between 40 and 50 years old in good health and CMV-seronegative.

The chain carries TRBV6-5 and TRBJ1-2; possibly TRBD1 for D (6 bases). This CDR3 contains 13 residues. With 6 bases removed from V and 5 bases from J, the gap between germline ends came to 13 bases. Germline V CDR1 and CDR2: MNHEY, SVGAGI. The CDR3 DNA reads as TGTGCCAGCAGCACCGGGACAACGTATGGCTACACCTTC. Its protein product is CASSTGTTYGYTF.

The V and J genes are TRBV13 and TRBJ2-7; 10 nucleotides agree with TRBD2. Per germline, CDR1 PRHDT and CDR2 FYEKMQ (reference sequence). The CDR3 has 16 amino acids. With V trimmed by 4 bases and J by 1 base, 7 bases remained unmatched. CDR3 residues: CASSSPGLASSYEQYF. In nucleotides, the CDR3 is TGTGCCAGCAGCTCACCGGGACTAGCGTCATCCTACGAGCAGTACTTC.

This rearrangement joins TRBV7-9 to TRBJ2-4; weak D call: TRBD2 (6 bases). Per the germline V gene, CDR1 is SEHNR and CDR2 is FQNEAQ (reference sequence). V shed 1 base and J shed 7 bases, with 17 bases lying between them. This CDR3 is built from 16 residues. CDR3 nucleotide sequence: TGTGCCAGCAGCTTAGGAGGCGGGGAGGTGGGGAACATTCAGTACTTC. Translating it yields CASSLGGGEVGNIQYF.

V usage is TRBV11-2 and J usage is TRBJ2-6, with 7 bases that match TRBD1. The CDR3 is 17 residues long. Trimming cost V 2 bases and J 0 bases; bases outside gene matches: 4. Germline assignment: CDR1 SGHAT and CDR2 FQNNGV. The DNA for the CDR3 is TGTGCCAGCAGCTTAAGGGGGCAGAGCTCTGGGGCCAACGTCCTGACTTTC. Its translation: CASSLRGQSSGANVLTF.

The genes are TRBV27 and TRBJ2-2, with D unclear. The germline V gene has CDR1 MNHEY and CDR2 SMNVEV (reference sequence). V lost 3 bases and J lost 4, with 9 bases in between. The CDR3 sequence is 14 residues long. CDR3 nucleotides: TGTGCCAGCAGTTTGAGTACGTTCACCGGGGAGCTGTTTTTT. Its protein is CASSLSTFTGELFF.

A few counts support this clone. The chain employs TRBV5-1 and TRBJ2-1; 9 nucleotides line up with TRBD2. V shed 0 bases, J shed 7 bases, and the junction held 8 bases outside the gene matches. The CDR3 is 16 amino acids. Germline V gene lookup returns CDR1 SGHRS and CDR2 YFSETQ. The CDR3 bases are TGCGCCAGCAGCTTGGCCCCGACTAGCGGAGTGAATGAGCAGTTCTTC. Its translation is CASSLAPTSGVNEQFF.

The chain joins TRBV7-8 to TRBJ2-1; TRBD2 matches at 7 bases. Germline V gene lookup returns CDR1 SGHVS and CDR2 FQNEAQ. The CDR3 consists of 19 residues. V lost 1 base to trimming and J lost 4 bases; unmatched junction nucleotides: 16. In nucleotides, the CDR3 is TGTGCCAGCAGCTTAGTTGGGCTAGCGGACCCGAGAATTTACAATGAGCAGTTCTTC. Amino acids: CASSLVGLADPRIYNEQFF.

The V call is TRBV9, the J call TRBJ2-7, with D perhaps matching TRBD1 (6 bases). Germline CDR1 reads SGDLS; CDR2 reads YYNGEE. V lost 0 bases, J lost 3 bases, and 13 bases lay in between. The CDR3 has 15 amino acids. Here the CDR3 DNA reads TGTGCCAGCAGCGTAGCGGCAGGGGAGTACTACGAGCAGTACTTC. It yields the protein CASSVAAGEYYEQYF.

The V and J genes are TRBV6-5 and TRBJ1-3; no clear D gene. V lost 2 bases and J 4 bases, leaving 12 bases between the germline ends. Germline values: CDR1 MNHEY, CDR2 SVGAGI. There are 15 residues in the CDR3. CDR3 sequence (DNA): TGTGCCAGCAGTTACGATTCCCTCGCGGGAAACACCATATATTTT. Translated, it gives CASSYDSLAGNTIYF.

CDR3 DNA: TGCAGCGCTTACCCCTTACTCCTAACTAGTATTCAGTTCTTC. Translated: CSAYPLLLTSIQFF. This chain uses TRBV29-1 with TRBJ2-1; D might be TRBD2 (5 bases). Trimming removed 7 bases from V and 13 bases from J, with 26 bases in between. The CDR3 contains 14 residues. Germline CDR1 reads SQVTM; CDR2 reads ANQGSEA.

The chain combines TRBV7-6 with TRBJ2-7; tentatively, D is TRBD1 (5 bases). This CDR3 contains 15 residues. Germline-derived CDR1 and CDR2 are SGHVS and FNYEAQ. V lost 2 bases to trimming and J lost 4 bases, with 15 bases between them. The CDR3 region has the DNA TGTGCCAGCAGCTTATACACCACGGACACTTACGAGCAGTACTTC. Translated, it gives CASSLYTTDTYEQYF.

V usage is TRBV5-4 and J usage is TRBJ2-7; the match to TRBD2 covers 9 bases. This CDR3 comprises 16 residues. The V gene end was trimmed by 0 bases and the J gene end by 0 bases; junction bases not matched to a gene: 4. The germline V gene encodes CDR1 SGHNT and CDR2 YYREEE (reference sequence). The chain's CDR3 is CASSLGSGRISYEQYF. In DNA form, the CDR3 reads TGTGCCAGCAGCTTGGGAAGCGGGAGGATCTCCTACGAGCAGTACTTC.

V gene TRBV5-1 combines with J gene TRBJ2-3; 9 nucleotides match TRBD2. Trimming removed 5 bases from V and 4 bases from J; junction bases left unmatched: 14. Germline V CDR1 and CDR2: SGHRS, YFSETQ. CDR3 length: 17 residues. The chain's CDR3 is CASRVGMGLANPDTQYF. DNA for the CDR3: TGCGCCAGCAGGGTTGGCATGGGACTAGCTAACCCAGATACGCAGTATTTT.

This chain uses TRBV6-5 with TRBJ2-5; a possible D gene is TRBD2 (5 bases). This CDR3 has 15 amino acids. Germline values: CDR1 MNHEY, CDR2 SVGAGI. Between the trimmed V and J ends, which lost 6 bases and 1 base, there was a span of 15 bases. The CDR3 DNA is TGTGCCAGCAGCGGACCCCGGGGAATCCAAGAGACCCAGTACTTC. It codes for CASSGPRGIQETQYF.

The genes are TRBV11-3 and TRBJ2-6, with TRBD2 matching over 7 bases. This CDR3 comprises 19 residues. Unmatched junction bases numbered 11, after V lost 2 bases and J lost 1 base. Germline CDR1 and CDR2: SGHNT and YENEEA. The CDR3 is CASSLNRWGEGSGANVLTF. The CDR3 DNA reads as TGTGCCAGCAGCTTAAACCGGTGGGGGGAGGGGTCTGGGGCCAACGTCCTGACTTTC.

The gene calls are TRBV5-6 and TRBJ2-3, with TRBD1 identical over 9 bases. V dropped 3 bases and J dropped 2; count of bases not matched to a gene: 10. CDR1 and CDR2 from the germline V gene are SGHDT and YYEEEE. CDR3 length: 17 amino acids. CDR3 coding DNA: TGTGCCAGCAGCTCCATTTTGGGACAGGGTGTCACAGATACGCAGTATTTT. It codes for CASSSILGQGVTDTQYF.

The rearrangement joins TRBV5-1 to TRBJ2-3; the match to TRBD2 covers 10 bases. CDR1 and CDR2 (germline): SGHRS, YFSETQ. J lost 3 bases, V lost 1 base, and 5 bases had no gene match. The CDR3 has 16 amino acids. CDR3 sequence reads: CASSLSSGSRTDTQYF. In DNA, the CDR3 is TGCGCCAGCAGCTTGTCTAGCGGGAGTAGGACAGATACGCAGTATTTT.

J is TRBJ1-3 and V is TRBV11-2, with a weak D call TRBD1 (5 bases). Trimming took off 1 base at V and 7 bases at J, with 11 bases between the two ends. The CDR3 is 14 amino acids. Germline V gives CDR1 SGHAT, CDR2 FQNNGV. CDR3 region: CASSLVPGSNTIYF. The CDR3 coding sequence is TGTGCCAGCAGCTTAGTCCCAGGGTCGAACACCATATATTTT.